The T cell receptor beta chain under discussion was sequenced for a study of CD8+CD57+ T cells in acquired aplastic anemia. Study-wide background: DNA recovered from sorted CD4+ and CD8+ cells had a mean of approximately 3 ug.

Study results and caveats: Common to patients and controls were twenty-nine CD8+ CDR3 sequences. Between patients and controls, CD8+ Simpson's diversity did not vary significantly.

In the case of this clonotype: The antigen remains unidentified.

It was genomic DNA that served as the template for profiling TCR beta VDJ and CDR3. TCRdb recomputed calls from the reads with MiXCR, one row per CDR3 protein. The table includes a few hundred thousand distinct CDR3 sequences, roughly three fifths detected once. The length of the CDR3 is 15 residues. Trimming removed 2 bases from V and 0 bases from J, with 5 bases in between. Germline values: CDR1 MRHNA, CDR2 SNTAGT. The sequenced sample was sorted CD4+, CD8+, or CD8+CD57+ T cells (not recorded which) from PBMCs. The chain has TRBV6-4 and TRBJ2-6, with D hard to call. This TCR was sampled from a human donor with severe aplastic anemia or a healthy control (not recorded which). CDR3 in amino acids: CASSDKISGANVLTF. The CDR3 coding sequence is TGTGCCAGCAGTGACAAAATCTCTGGGGCCAACGTCCTGACTTTC.